This T cell receptor (beta chain) was profiled in a study of CD8 T cells in ankylosing spondylitis. Study-level findings and limits: Disease-linked clones bore a CD8+ phenotype and were relatively rare in peripheral blood. One TCR beta motif, made up of eight highly homologous variants, appeared characteristic of ankylosing spondylitis blood. Clones tied to disease were said to be significantly enriched in matched ankylosing spondylitis synovial fluid.

Preparation of TCR beta libraries was done by quantitative 5'-RACE with molecular barcodes. MiXCR was run by TCRdb on the 5' RACE reads, yielding one entry per CDR3 protein. The sample lists some 840,000 distinct CDR3 sequences, about 11% seen once, with around 0.51% in the top ten. The CDR3 has 14 amino acids. V lost 4 bases, J lost 6 bases, and 17 bases lay in between. Germline CDR1 and CDR2: SGHRS and YFSETQ. In this sample, this clonotype turned up many times. Antigen: not known. The chain combines TRBV5-1 with TRBJ2-7; the D is unclear. Sequenced material: blood, either unsorted or a sorted T cell fraction (not recorded which). The origin of this receptor is a male donor with ankylosing spondylitis. The CDR3 loop is CASSPGPVGGEQYF. The CDR3 DNA follows: TGCGCCAGCAGCCCTGGTCCAGTCGGCGGCGAGCAGTACTTC.